This T cell receptor (beta chain) emerged from a study of CD8 T cells in Susac syndrome. Reverse transcription used about 0.45 to 1 ug RNA and random hexamers. The immunoSEQ assay covered 54 Vbeta and 13 Jbeta segments for CDR3. From the immunoSEQ multiplex PCR reads, TCRdb called clonotypes with MiXCR, one entry per CDR3 protein. The data hold about 130,000 distinct CDR3 sequences, with about 93% observed a single time. The CDR3 loop spans 12 amino acids. Germline-derived CDR1 and CDR2 are MNHNS and SASEGT. V lost 11 bases, J lost 3 bases, and 13 bases lay in between. Only a few counts were recorded for this clonotype. The sequenced target, TCR beta, came from blood CD8+ and CD4+ T cells. TEMRA cells underwent FACS enrichment and CD8+ and CD4+ T cells underwent negative isolation.

The source of this sequence is a human donor with multiple sclerosis. V gene TRBV6-1 combines with J gene TRBJ1-2, with D unresolved. The sample taken for sequencing was CD8+ T cells from PBMCs. In DNA form, the CDR3 reads TGTGCCGCTGGCTCAGGTTACTATGGCTACACCTTC. Residues: CAAGSGYYGYTF.